The clone carrying this TCR beta chain has a handful of counts. In the same sample, other DNA sequences code for this CDR3. The data were obtained in a study of blood T cell repertoires in COVID-19. Participants classified as exposed had met a COVID-19 case within 2 weeks before study entry. Original handling: Amplification of reference gene primers was used by the study to estimate nucleated cell counts. TCRdb keeps only in-frame clones here, not all; method: immunoSEQ multiplex PCR. V and J calls and clone size are as listed in that table; D and trimming were resolved from the DNA. The repertoire includes a few hundred thousand clones, roughly nine tenths of them detected once, and about 0.86% sits in the top ten. Source material: PBMCs or T cells enriched from blood (not recorded which). The clonotype comes from a woman in her forties who had been exposed to COVID-19.

CDR3 nucleotide sequence: TGTGCCAGCAGCTTCGGGTCGAACACTGAAGCTTTCTTT. Translation: CASSFGSNTEAFF. The V gene is TRBV7-3, the J gene TRBJ1-1; D is unresolved. Germline CDR1 reads SGHTA; CDR2 reads FQGTGA. The CDR3 length is 13 residues. Between the trimmed V and J ends, which lost 3 bases and 1 base, there was a span of 6 bases.